Each of the 29 T cell receptor beta chains below was sequenced from the same sample in a study of PD-1 blockade in classical Hodgkin lymphoma (dated by TCRdb to about 2020). The sample's time point label is to be understood as: cycle 1 day 1 (C1D1), immediately before nivolumab initiation. All trial patients had relapsed after autologous stem cell transplantation, with cohorts A, B and C differing in prior brentuximab vedotin exposure. CD4+ T cells were purified from thawed PBMCs by magnetic negative selection with a Miltenyi CD4+ T cell isolation kit. Library preparation used the immunoSEQ multiplex PCR assay. The source is immuneACCESS, and TCRdb retained only in-frame sequences with V and J called. Part of the clones is not carried over; for the studies checked, unresolved V genes explain less than half of this, and the remainder is unexplained. Counted in this sample were about 7,700 clones; around 86% of them appeared once. The ten largest clones take up roughly 1.7% of the sample.

The material sequenced was CD4+ T cells from blood, taken at baseline. The receptors here all came from a human donor with classical Hodgkin lymphoma.

The V gene is TRBV19, the J gene TRBJ2-1; TRBD1 agrees at 7 bases. The V gene's germline CDR1 is LNHDA and CDR2 SQIVND (reference sequence). Losses at the gene ends were 3 bases for V and 3 bases for J; bases not matched to a gene: 5. The CDR3 is 15 amino acids. The CDR3 coding sequence is TGTGCCAGTAGTATTGGGTGGGACAGCTACAATGAGCAGTTCTTC. Protein: CASSIGWDSYNEQFF. The complete variable domain, with remaining parts taken from reference TRBV19 and TRBJ2-1, reads DGGITQSPKYLFRKEGQNVTLSCEQNLNHDAMYWYRQDPGQGLRLIYYSQIVNDFQKGDIAEGYSVSREKKESFPLTVTSAQKNPTAFYLCASSIGWDSYNEQFFGPGTRLTVL.

V gene TRBV7-3 combines with J gene TRBJ1-3; D is possibly TRBD1 (6 bases). Germline V gives CDR1 SGHTA, CDR2 FQGTGA. Trimming removed 1 base from V and 4 bases from J, with 11 bases in between. This CDR3 spans 15 amino acids. The CDR3 DNA follows: TGTGCCAGCAGCTTAAGAGGGGGAGCGGGAAACACCATATATTTT. It codes for CASSLRGGAGNTIYF.

The V call is TRBV4-1, the J call TRBJ2-3; D gene unclear. This CDR3 region has 12 residues. V gave up 10 bases and J gave up 5 bases, with 13 bases separating them. Germline V lookup: CDR1 MGHRA, CDR2 YSYEKL. CDR3 sequence: CATRSGGDTQYF. In nucleotides, the CDR3 is TGCGCCACCAGATCAGGTGGAGATACGCAGTATTTT.

V gene TRBV7-2 combines with J gene TRBJ2-1; D gene ambiguous. Germline lookup yields CDR1 SGHTA and CDR2 FQGNSA. The CDR3 loop spans 15 amino acids. V lost 2 bases and J lost 0, with 8 bases in between. The CDR3 DNA reads TGTGCCAGCAGCTTATCGCCAGGCTCCTACAATGAGCAGTTCTTC. It yields the protein CASSLSPGSYNEQFF.

The chain carries TRBV27 and TRBJ1-1, with D unclear. Germline values: CDR1 MNHEY, CDR2 SMNVEV (reference sequence). V lost 5 bases and J lost 2, with 18 bases in between. The CDR3 length is 16 residues. This CDR3 reads CASSGPVRQANTEAFF. In DNA, the CDR3 is TGTGCCAGCAGTGGACCAGTAAGGCAGGCAAACACTGAAGCTTTCTTT.

The chain combines TRBV20-1 with TRBJ2-5; D may be TRBD2 (5 bases). V dropped 5 bases and J dropped 3 bases, with 7 bases sitting between them. CDR3 length: 11 amino acids. Germline loops: CDR1 DFQATT, CDR2 SNEGSKA (reference sequence). The CDR3 loop reads CSAQAEETQYF. In nucleotides, the CDR3 is TGCAGTGCTCAAGCGGAAGAGACCCAGTACTTC.

The J gene is TRBJ1-1, the V gene TRBV7-9; D gene ambiguous. V shed 3 bases and J shed 4 bases, with 9 bases lying between them. CDR1 is SEHNR and CDR2 is FQNEAQ in the germline V gene (reference sequence). This CDR3 is 13 amino acids long. The CDR3 sequence is CASSFGSGTEAFF. In DNA form, the CDR3 reads TGTGCCAGCAGCTTTGGATCCGGCACTGAAGCTTTCTTT.

This clone was seen a handful of times. The chain recombines TRBV11-2 with TRBJ2-1; TRBD2 agrees at 11 bases. The CDR3 has 16 residues. V was clipped by 4 bases and J by 8 bases; unmatched bases: 10. The V gene's germline CDR1 is SGHAT and CDR2 FQNNGV. CDR3: CASSSLFSGGADEQFF. The DNA for the CDR3 is TGTGCCAGCAGCTCCCTTTTTAGCGGGGGGGCGGATGAGCAGTTCTTC.

This clone was found once. The chain links TRBV27 to TRBJ2-1; 12 bases fit TRBD2. The CDR3 contains 14 residues. Germline values: CDR1 MNHEY, CDR2 SMNVEV (reference sequence). V lost 5 bases to trimming and J lost 9 bases; unmatched junction nucleotides: 5. The CDR3 DNA follows: TGTGCCAGCAGTACTAGCGGGAGGTCAGGTGAGCAGTTCTTC. This gives the protein CASSTSGRSGEQFF.

This rearrangement joins TRBV13 to TRBJ1-2; TRBD1 matches 7 bases. J was trimmed by 8 bases and V by 5 bases; bases with no gene match: 14. CDR1 and CDR2 (germline): PRHDT, FYEKMQ (reference sequence). The CDR3 sequence is 15 residues long. DNA of the CDR3: TGTGCCAGCAGCCCCCGGACAGGTGGTGGCTTAGGCTACACCTTC. Translated: CASSPRTGGGLGYTF.

The chain has TRBV7-6 and TRBJ2-5, with D uncertain. The CDR3 runs to 15 residues. Germline V lookup: CDR1 SGHVS, CDR2 FNYEAQ. The V end was cut by 5 bases, the J end by 5 bases, with 18 bases between. As DNA, the CDR3 is TGTGCCAGCAGCCCGCCGTCGCCGAATTGGGAGACCCAGTACTTC. It encodes CASSPPSPNWETQYF.

The DNA of the CDR3 is TGCGCCAGCAGCCGCGACAGGCTTTACGAGCAGTACTTC. It translates to CASSRDRLYEQYF. The gene calls are TRBV4-1 and TRBJ2-7, with a tentative D call TRBD1 (6 bases). The CDR3 length is 13 residues. Trimming cost V 4 bases and J 4 bases, with 11 bases left between them. Germline V gene sequence: CDR1 MGHRA, CDR2 YSYEKL.

V usage is TRBV5-5 and J usage is TRBJ2-7; the D is unclear. The CDR3 is made up of 12 amino acids. Germline lookup yields CDR1 SGHKS and CDR2 YYEKEE (reference sequence). V was trimmed by 4 bases and J by 6 bases, leaving 11 bases between them. CDR3 nucleotides: TGTGCCAGCAGCCAACGGGCGGCCGAGCAGTACTTC. Translated: CASSQRAAEQYF.

The table lists this clone with a few counts. The rearrangement uses TRBV4-2 and TRBJ2-7; no definite D call. Germline assignment: CDR1 LGHNA and CDR2 YNFKEQ. V was pared by 0 bases and J by 8 bases, with 14 bases between. The length of the CDR3 is 14 residues. The CDR3: CASSQDGPAAKQYF. The CDR3 DNA sequence: TGTGCCAGCAGCCAAGATGGGCCCGCAGCGAAGCAGTACTTC.

This chain joins TRBV7-9 and TRBJ1-2; no clear D. V was pared by 5 bases and J by 1 base, with 11 bases between. The germline gives CDR1 SEHNR, CDR2 FQNEAQ (reference sequence). There are 14 residues in the CDR3. The CDR3: CASSPDGYNYGYTF. The CDR3 coding sequence is TGTGCCAGCAGCCCGGACGGGTATAACTATGGCTACACCTTC.

This chain joins TRBV2 and TRBJ2-5; maybe TRBD1 (6 bases). The germline V and J ends were trimmed by 1 base and 5 bases, with 11 bases remaining between them. From germline, CDR1 is SNHLY and CDR2 FYNNEI. This CDR3 spans 14 amino acids. The CDR3 is CASSEGRGGETQYF. The CDR3 bases are TGTGCCAGCAGTGAAGGCAGGGGTGGGGAGACCCAGTACTTC.

This clone turned up a few times. The rearrangement joins TRBV6-6 to TRBJ1-6; 7 bases fit TRBD1. Germline assignment: CDR1 MNHNY and CDR2 SVGAGI (reference sequence). The CDR3 extends over 15 amino acids. Losses at the gene ends were 0 bases for V and 10 bases for J; bases not matched to a gene: 6. The CDR3 DNA follows: TGTGCCAGCAGTTACTCAACAGGGGATCGGTCACCCCTCCACTTT. Protein sequence: CASSYSTGDRSPLHF.

CDR3 sequence (DNA): TGTGCCAGCAGTGGGGGGACTAGCGGGAGTTGGGTTGGCACAGATACGCAGTATTTT. This codes for CASSGGTSGSWVGTDTQYF. The chain combines TRBV2 with TRBJ2-3; TRBD2 aligns across 14 bases. Germline loops: CDR1 SNHLY, CDR2 FYNNEI. The CDR3 sequence is 19 residues long. V was clipped by 4 bases and J by 1 base; unmatched bases: 10.

This clone was detected only once. The rearrangement links TRBV9 to TRBJ2-3, with 9 bases identical to TRBD2. V lost 5 bases, J lost 4 bases, and 8 bases stayed unmatched. There are 15 residues in the CDR3. Germline CDR1 reads SGDLS; CDR2 reads YYNGEE. The CDR3 region has the DNA TGTGCCAGCAGTCGTAGCGGGAGATCGGCAGATACGCAGTATTTT. Translation: CASSRSGRSADTQYF.

The table lists this clone with a few counts. The rearrangement links TRBV6-6 to TRBJ1-5; 8 nucleotides line up with TRBD1. The CDR3 consists of 14 residues. Germline CDR1 MNHNY, CDR2 SVGAGI (reference sequence). The junction had 6 bases not matched to a gene; V was cut back by 5 bases and J by 6 bases. The CDR3 protein is CASSGGQGSQPQHF. CDR3 DNA sequence: TGTGCCAGCAGTGGAGGACAGGGCAGTCAGCCCCAGCATTTT.

For the CDR3, the DNA is TGCAGCGCGGCCCTACAGGGTAATGAGCAGTTCTTC. Protein: CSAALQGNEQFF. V usage is TRBV29-1 and J usage is TRBJ2-1; tentatively, D is TRBD1 (6 bases). The CDR3 contains 12 residues. Germline CDR1 and CDR2: SQVTM and ANQGSEA. The ends were cut back, 7 bases at V and 7 bases at J, with 14 bases in the middle.

The chain links TRBV2 to TRBJ2-1, with TRBD2 identical over 10 bases. Unmatched junction bases numbered 3, after V lost 7 bases and J lost 0 bases. Germline assignment: CDR1 SNHLY and CDR2 FYNNEI. This CDR3 spans 15 amino acids. CDR3 sequence: CASTPSGGSYNEQFF. The CDR3 DNA is TGTGCCAGCACCCCTAGCGGGGGCTCCTACAATGAGCAGTTCTTC.

This clone was counted between two and nine times. The rearrangement uses TRBV30 and TRBJ1-6, with D perhaps TRBD1 (6 bases). CDR1 GTSNPN and CDR2 SVGIG come from the germline V gene (reference sequence). Trimming pared 4 bases from V and 7 bases from J, leaving 11 bases between. The CDR3 covers 13 residues. The CDR3 DNA reads TGTGCCTGGATGGGCCAGGGGAATTCACCCCTCCACTTT. Protein sequence: CAWMGQGNSPLHF.

V is TRBV27 and J is TRBJ1-6; no reliable D call. Germline V gene data show CDR1 as MNHEY and CDR2 as SMNVEV (reference sequence). This CDR3 contains 15 residues. V was pared by 5 bases and J by 7 bases, with 15 bases between. CDR3 region: CASSETRASNSPLHF. For the CDR3, the DNA is TGTGCCAGCAGTGAAACGCGGGCGTCGAATTCACCCCTCCACTTT.

Only one count was recorded for this clone. This chain connects TRBV18 to TRBJ1-4; 9 bases fit TRBD1. V was pared by 2 bases and J by 0 bases, with 1 base of the junction left unmatched. Germline V gives CDR1 KGHSH, CDR2 LQKENI. The CDR3 loop spans 16 amino acids. The CDR3: CASSPRDRATNEKLFF. In DNA form, the CDR3 reads TGTGCCAGCTCACCAAGGGACAGGGCAACTAATGAAAAACTGTTTTTT.

V usage is TRBV27 and J usage is TRBJ2-7, with D maybe TRBD2 (6 bases). This CDR3 comprises 15 residues. The germline V gene has CDR1 MNHEY and CDR2 SMNVEV (reference sequence). Trimming stripped 2 bases from V and 4 bases from J, with 15 bases between. CDR3 DNA: TGTGCCAGCAGTTTAGGTCCAGGGACTGGGTACGAGCAGTACTTC. Its translation is CASSLGPGTGYEQYF.

This chain connects TRBV9 to TRBJ2-6; a possible D gene is TRBD2 (6 bases). V shed 0 bases and J shed 0 bases, with 13 bases lying between them. This CDR3 contains 18 residues. Germline values: CDR1 SGDLS, CDR2 YYNGEE. CDR3 nucleotides: TGTGCCAGCAGCGTAGCACTAGCTTCAAACTCTGGGGCCAACGTCCTGACTTTC. Amino acids: CASSVALASNSGANVLTF.

This chain joins TRBV27 and TRBJ2-1, with 16 positions matching TRBD2. This CDR3 region has 17 residues. After removal of 8 bases from V and 8 bases from J, the junction contained 12 bases not matched to a gene. Germline values: CDR1 MNHEY, CDR2 SMNVEV (reference sequence). The CDR3 DNA reads TGTGCCAGCTCCAACGCGCCGGGACTAGCGGGAGGGCATGAGCAGTTCTTC. Protein: CASSNAPGLAGGHEQFF.

In this sample, this clone turned up once. One end of the junction fails to match germline, which may point to a read error. V gene TRBV19 combines with J gene TRBJ2-7; TRBD2 matches at 12 bases. CDR1 and CDR2 (germline): LNHDA, SQIVND (reference sequence). The CDR3 runs 11 residues. The CDR3 sequence: CASSTLAGGDF. DNA of the CDR3: TGTGCCAGTAGTACCCTAGCGGGAGGGGACTTC.